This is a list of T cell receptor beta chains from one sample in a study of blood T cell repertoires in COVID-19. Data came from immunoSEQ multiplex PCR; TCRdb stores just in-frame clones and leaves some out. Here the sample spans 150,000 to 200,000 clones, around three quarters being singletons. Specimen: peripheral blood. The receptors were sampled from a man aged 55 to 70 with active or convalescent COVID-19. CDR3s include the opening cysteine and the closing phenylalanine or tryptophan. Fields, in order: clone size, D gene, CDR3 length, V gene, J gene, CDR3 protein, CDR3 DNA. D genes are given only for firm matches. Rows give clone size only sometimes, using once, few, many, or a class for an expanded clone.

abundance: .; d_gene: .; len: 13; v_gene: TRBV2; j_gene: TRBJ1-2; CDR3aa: CASSEEQGYGYTF; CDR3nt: TGTGCCAGCAGTGAAGAGCAGGGCTATGGCTACACCTTC
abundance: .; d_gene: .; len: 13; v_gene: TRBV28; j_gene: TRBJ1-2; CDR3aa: CASSLGQFYGYTF; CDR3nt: TGTGCCAGCAGTCTCGGACAGTTCTATGGCTACACCTTC
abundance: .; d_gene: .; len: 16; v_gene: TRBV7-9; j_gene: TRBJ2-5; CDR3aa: CASSQGLGSGGETQYF; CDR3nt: TGTGCCAGCAGCCAAGGATTGGGTAGCGGAGGGGAGACCCAGTACTTC
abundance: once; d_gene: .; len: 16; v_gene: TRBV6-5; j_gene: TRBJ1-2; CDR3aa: CASSYSPTPPNYGYTF; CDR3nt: TGTGCCAGCAGTTACTCGCCCACTCCCCCCAACTATGGCTACACCTTC
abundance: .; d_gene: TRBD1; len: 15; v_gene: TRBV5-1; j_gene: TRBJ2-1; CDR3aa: CASSLGQGIYNEQFF; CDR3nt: TGCGCCAGCAGCTTGGGACAGGGGATCTACAATGAGCAGTTCTTC
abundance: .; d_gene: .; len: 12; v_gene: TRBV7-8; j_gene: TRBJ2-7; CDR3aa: CASSPRAGKQYF; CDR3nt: TGTGCCAGCAGCCCAAGGGCGGGTAAGCAGTACTTC
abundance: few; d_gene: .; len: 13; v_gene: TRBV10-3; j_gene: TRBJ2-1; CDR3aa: CAINQGSYNEQFF; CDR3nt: TGTGCCATCAACCAGGGCTCCTACAATGAGCAGTTCTTC
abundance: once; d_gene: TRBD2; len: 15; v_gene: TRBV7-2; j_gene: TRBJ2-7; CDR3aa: CASSWGTSFLDEQYF; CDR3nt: TGTGCCAGCAGCTGGGGGACTAGCTTTTTAGACGAGCAGTACTTC
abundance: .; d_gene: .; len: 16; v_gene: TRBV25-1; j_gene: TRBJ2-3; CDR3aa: CASSPSGAGATDTQYF; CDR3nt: TGTGCCAGCAGTCCCTCGGGAGCAGGAGCCACAGATACGCAGTATTTT
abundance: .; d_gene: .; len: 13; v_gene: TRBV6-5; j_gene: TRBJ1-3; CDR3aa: CASSSTAGNTIYF; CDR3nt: TGTGCCAGCAGTTCGACTGCTGGAAACACCATATATTTT